A selection of T cell receptor beta chains follows, all from one sample in a study of CD8+ T cells in alopecia areata. The assay was immunoSEQ multiplex PCR, and TCRdb's table has in-frame clones only and misses some. Of under 130,000 clones in the sample, 55% were seen once. Sequencing input: CD4+ T cells sorted from blood. These receptors came from a human donor in good health. Both conserved end residues are part of each CDR3. The D gene is left open where the match is weak. Not every row has a clone size; where given, it reads once, few, many or a size class.

TRBD2	TRBV7-9	TRBJ2-7	14	NA	TGTGCCAGCAGCCGACTAGCGTCCTCCTACGAGCAGTACTTC	CASSRLASSYEQYF
NA	TRBV9	TRBJ1-3	13	NA	TGTGCCAGCAGCGCCCTCCCTGGAAACACCATATATTTT	CASSALPGNTIYF
TRBD1	TRBV7-2	TRBJ1-2	15	NA	TGTGCCAGCAGCTTAGGGGACAGGGGTAACTATGGCTACACCTTC	CASSLGDRGNYGYTF
NA	TRBV10-3	TRBJ2-7	13	few	TGTGCCGCCCGACCCGGGCCCACCTACGAGCAGTACTTC	CAARPGPTYEQYF
TRBD1	TRBV27	TRBJ2-3	14	few	TGTGCCAGCAGTTCCCGACAGGGTACAGATACGCAGTATTTT	CASSSRQGTDTQYF
NA	TRBV20-1	TRBJ1-4	11	NA	TGCAGTGCACGCGGTAATGAAAAACTGTTTTTT	CSARGNEKLFF
TRBD1	TRBV11-2	TRBJ1-1	14	few	TGTGCCAGCAGCTTCACAGGGGAGCACACTGAAGCTTTCTTT	CASSFTGEHTEAFF
NA	TRBV30	TRBJ1-4	13	NA	TGTGCCTGGAGTCTCGGCAATAGGGAAAAACTGTTTTTT	CAWSLGNREKLFF
NA	TRBV29-1	TRBJ1-2	12	NA	TGCAGCGTTGAGGAACAGAACTATGGCTACACCTTC	CSVEEQNYGYTF
TRBD2	TRBV2	TRBJ2-3	13	NA	TGTGCCAGCAGGGGGGGGACCACAGATACGCAGTATTTT	CASRGGTTDTQYF
TRBD2	TRBV7-9	TRBJ2-3	14	NA	TGTGCCACTCAGCGGGGGGTTAACACAGATACGCAGTATTTT	CATQRGVNTDTQYF
NA	TRBV29-1	TRBJ2-2	14	NA	TGCAGCGTTGAGTCGGGGGCGCGTACCGGGGAGCTGTTTTTT	CSVESGARTGELFF
TRBD1	TRBV30	TRBJ1-5	15	NA	TGTGCCTGGAACGCGGGACAGGGGGGACATCAGCCCCAGCATTTT	CAWNAGQGGHQPQHF
NA	TRBV28	TRBJ2-3	12	NA	TGTGCCAGCAGTTATAATACAGATACGCAGTATTTT	CASSYNTDTQYF